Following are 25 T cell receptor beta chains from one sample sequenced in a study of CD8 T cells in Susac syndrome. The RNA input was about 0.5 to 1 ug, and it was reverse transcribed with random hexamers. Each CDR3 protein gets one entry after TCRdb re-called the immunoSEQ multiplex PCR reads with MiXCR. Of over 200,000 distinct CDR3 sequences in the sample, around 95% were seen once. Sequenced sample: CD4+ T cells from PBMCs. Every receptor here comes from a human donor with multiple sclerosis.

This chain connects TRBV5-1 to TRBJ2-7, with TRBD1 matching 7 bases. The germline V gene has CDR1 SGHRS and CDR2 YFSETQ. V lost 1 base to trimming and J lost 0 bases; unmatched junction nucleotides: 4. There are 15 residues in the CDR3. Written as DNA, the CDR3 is TGCGCCAGCAGCTTGTGGACAGGACCCTCCTACGAGCAGTACTTC. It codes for CASSLWTGPSYEQYF.

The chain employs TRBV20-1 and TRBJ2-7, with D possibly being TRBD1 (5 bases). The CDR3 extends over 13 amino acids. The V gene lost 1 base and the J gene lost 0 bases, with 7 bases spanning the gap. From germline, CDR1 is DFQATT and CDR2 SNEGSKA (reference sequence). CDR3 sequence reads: CSARGQRSYEQYV. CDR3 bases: TGCAGTGCTAGAGGACAGCGCTCCTACGAGCAGTACGTC.

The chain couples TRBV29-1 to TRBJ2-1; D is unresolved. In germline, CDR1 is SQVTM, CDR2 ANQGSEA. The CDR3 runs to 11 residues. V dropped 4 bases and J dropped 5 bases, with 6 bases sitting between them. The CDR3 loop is CSVAPDNEQFF. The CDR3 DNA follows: TGCAGCGTTGCACCCGACAATGAGCAGTTCTTC.

CDR3 loop: CSATPAYEEQETQYF. The CDR3, as DNA: TGCAGTGCTACGCCGGCCTATGAGGAACAAGAGACCCAGTACTTC. The gene calls are TRBV20-1 and TRBJ2-5, with D uncertain. The germline V gene has CDR1 DFQATT and CDR2 SNEGSKA (reference sequence). V was trimmed by 4 bases and J by 2 bases, leaving 17 bases between them. This CDR3 comprises 15 residues.

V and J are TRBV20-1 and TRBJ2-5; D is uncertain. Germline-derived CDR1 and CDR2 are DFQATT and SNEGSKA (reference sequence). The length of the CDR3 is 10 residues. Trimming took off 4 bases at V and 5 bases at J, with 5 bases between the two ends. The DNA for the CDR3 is TGCAGTGCTAACGGGGAGACCCAGTACTTC. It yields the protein CSANGETQYF.

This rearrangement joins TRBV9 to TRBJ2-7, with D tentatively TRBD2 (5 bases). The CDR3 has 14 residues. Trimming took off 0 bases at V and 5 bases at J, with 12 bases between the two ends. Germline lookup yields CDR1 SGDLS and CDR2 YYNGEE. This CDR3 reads CASSVGAGGDEQYF. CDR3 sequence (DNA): TGTGCCAGCAGCGTAGGCGCAGGAGGCGACGAGCAGTACTTC.

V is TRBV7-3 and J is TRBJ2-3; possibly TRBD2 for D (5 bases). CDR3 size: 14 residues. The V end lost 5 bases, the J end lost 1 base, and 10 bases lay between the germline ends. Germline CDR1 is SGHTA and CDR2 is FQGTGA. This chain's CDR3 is CASSPRAGTDTQYF. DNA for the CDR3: TGTGCCAGCAGCCCGCGGGCAGGCACAGATACGCAGTATTTT.

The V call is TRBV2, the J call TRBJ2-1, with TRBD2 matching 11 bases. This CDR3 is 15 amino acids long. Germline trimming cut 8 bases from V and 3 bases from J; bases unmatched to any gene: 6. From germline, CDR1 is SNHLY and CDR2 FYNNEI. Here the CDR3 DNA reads TGTGCCAGCGGGGCGCTAGCGGGGGGCTACAATGAGCAGTTCTTC. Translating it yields CASGALAGGYNEQFF.

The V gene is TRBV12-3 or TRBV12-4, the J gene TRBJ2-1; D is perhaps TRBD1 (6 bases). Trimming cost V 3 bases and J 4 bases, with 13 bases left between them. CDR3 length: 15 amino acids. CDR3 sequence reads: CASSLGRGPYNEQFF. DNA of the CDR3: TGTGCCAGCAGTTTGGGCAGGGGACCTTACAATGAGCAGTTCTTC.

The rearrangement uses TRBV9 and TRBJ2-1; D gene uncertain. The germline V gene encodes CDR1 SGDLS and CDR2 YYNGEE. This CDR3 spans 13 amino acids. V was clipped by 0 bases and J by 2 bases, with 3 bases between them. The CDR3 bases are TGTGCCAGCAGCGTAGAAACCTACAATGAGCAGTTCTTC. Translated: CASSVETYNEQFF.

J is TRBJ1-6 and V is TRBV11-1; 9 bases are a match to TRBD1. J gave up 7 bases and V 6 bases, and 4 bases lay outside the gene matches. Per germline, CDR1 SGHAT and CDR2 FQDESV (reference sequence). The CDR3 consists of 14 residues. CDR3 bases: TGTGCCAGCAGGTCCGGGACAGGGAATTCACCCCTCCACTTT. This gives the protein CASRSGTGNSPLHF.

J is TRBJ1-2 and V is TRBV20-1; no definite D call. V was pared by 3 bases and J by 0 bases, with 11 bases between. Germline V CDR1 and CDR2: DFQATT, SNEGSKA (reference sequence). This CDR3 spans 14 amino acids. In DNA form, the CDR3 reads TGCAGTGCTAGGAATGCATATCCTAACTATGGCTACACCTTC. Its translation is CSARNAYPNYGYTF.

The CDR3 region has the DNA TGTGCCAGCAGACCCGACAGGTACAATGAGCAGTTCTTC. Its translation is CASRPDRYNEQFF. The V call is TRBV6-5, the J call TRBJ2-1, with a weak D call TRBD1 (6 bases). Trimming removed 6 bases from V and 4 bases from J, with 10 bases in between. Germline CDR1 is MNHEY and CDR2 is SVGAGI. CDR3 length equals 13 residues.

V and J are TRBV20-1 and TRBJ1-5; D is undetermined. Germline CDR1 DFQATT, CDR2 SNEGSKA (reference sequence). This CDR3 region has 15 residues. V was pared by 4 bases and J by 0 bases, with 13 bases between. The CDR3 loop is CSAKRFVGSNQPQHF. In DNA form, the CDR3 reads TGCAGTGCTAAACGGTTTGTGGGTAGCAATCAGCCCCAGCATTTT.

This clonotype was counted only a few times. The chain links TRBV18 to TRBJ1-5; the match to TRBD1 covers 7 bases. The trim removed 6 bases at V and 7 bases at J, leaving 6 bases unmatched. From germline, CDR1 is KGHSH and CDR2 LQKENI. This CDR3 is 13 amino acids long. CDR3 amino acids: CASSTGDRQPQHF. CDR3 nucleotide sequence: TGTGCCAGCTCCACAGGGGATCGGCAGCCCCAGCATTTT.

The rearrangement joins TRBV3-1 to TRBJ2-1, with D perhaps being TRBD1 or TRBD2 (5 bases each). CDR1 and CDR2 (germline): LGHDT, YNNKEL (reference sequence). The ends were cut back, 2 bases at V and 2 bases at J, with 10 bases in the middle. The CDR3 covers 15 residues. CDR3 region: CASSQTRGAYNEQFF. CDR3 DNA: TGTGCCAGCAGCCAAACGAGAGGGGCCTACAATGAGCAGTTCTTC.

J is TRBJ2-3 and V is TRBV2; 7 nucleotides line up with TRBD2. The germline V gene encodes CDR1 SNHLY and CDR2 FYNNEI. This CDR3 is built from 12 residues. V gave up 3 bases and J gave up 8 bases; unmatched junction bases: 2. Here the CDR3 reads CASSEREGTQYF. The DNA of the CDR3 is TGTGCCAGCAGTGAGAGGGAGGGTACGCAGTATTTT.

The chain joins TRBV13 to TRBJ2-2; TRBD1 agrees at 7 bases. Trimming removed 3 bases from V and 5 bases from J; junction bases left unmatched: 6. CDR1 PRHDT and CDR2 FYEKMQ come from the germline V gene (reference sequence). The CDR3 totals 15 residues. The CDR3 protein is CASSFLGQATGELFF. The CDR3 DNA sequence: TGTGCCAGCAGCTTCCTCGGACAGGCTACCGGGGAGCTGTTTTTT.

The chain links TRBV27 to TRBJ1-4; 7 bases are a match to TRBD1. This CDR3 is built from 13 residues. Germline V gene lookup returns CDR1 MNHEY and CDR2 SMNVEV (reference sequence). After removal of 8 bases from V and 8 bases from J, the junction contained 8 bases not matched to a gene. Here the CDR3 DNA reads TGTGCCAGCCTAGACAGGGTTAGGGAAAAACTGTTTTTT. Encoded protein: CASLDRVREKLFF.

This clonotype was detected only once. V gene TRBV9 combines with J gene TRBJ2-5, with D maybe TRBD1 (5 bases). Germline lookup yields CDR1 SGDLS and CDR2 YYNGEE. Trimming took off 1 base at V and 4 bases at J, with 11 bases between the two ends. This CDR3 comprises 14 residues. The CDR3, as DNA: TGTGCCAGCAGCGTACAGGGTGAAAGAGAGACCCAGTACTTC. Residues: CASSVQGERETQYF.

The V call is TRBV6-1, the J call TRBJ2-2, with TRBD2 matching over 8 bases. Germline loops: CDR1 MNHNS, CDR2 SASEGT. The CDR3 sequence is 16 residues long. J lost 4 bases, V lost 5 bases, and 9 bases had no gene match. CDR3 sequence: CASSPGGVPGTGELFF. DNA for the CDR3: TGTGCCAGCAGTCCCGGGGGGGTTCCGGGCACCGGGGAGCTGTTTTTT.

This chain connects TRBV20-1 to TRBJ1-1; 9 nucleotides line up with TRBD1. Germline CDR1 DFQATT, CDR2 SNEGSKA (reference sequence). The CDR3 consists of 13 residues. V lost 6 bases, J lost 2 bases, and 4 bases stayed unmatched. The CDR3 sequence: CSADRGTNTEAFF. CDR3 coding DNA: TGCAGTGCCGACAGGGGGACTAACACTGAAGCTTTCTTT.

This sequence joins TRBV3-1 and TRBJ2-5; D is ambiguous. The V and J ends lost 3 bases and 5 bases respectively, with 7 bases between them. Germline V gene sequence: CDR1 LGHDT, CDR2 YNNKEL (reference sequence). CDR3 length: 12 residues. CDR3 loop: CASSQSAETQYF. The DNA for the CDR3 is TGTGCCAGCAGCCAGTCGGCGGAGACCCAGTACTTC.

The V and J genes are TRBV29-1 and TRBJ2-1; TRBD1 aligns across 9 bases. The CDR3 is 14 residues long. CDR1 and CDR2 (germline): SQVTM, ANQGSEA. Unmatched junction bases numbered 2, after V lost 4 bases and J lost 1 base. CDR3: CSVGGQGSYNEQFF. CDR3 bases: TGCAGCGTTGGAGGACAGGGGTCCTACAATGAGCAGTTCTTC.

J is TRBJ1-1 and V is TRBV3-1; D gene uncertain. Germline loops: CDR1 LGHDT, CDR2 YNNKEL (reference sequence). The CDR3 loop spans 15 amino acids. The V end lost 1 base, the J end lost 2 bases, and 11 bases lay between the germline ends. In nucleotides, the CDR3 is TGTGCCAGCAGCCAAGTTTTTCCGGGCAACACTGAAGCTTTCTTT. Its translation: CASSQVFPGNTEAFF.